This T cell receptor beta chain came from a study of kidney transplant recipient with SARS-CoV-2 infection. TCRdb ran MiXCR on the reads and lists one entry per CDR3 protein. The sample includes 200,000 to 300,000 distinct CDR3 sequences, 29% of them seen just once. About this clonotype: This may be a read error, as it is one base from a much larger clone.

Trimming pared 5 bases from V and 5 bases from J, leaving 16 bases between. The CDR3 runs to 14 residues. The germline V gene encodes CDR1 SQVTM and CDR2 ANQGSEA. This specimen was a blood sample, taken at baseline and on day 111 from a kidney transplant recipient. This receptor was identified in a young adult male patient who had COVID-19 and was a kidney transplant recipient. The T cells may partly be graft donor cells. The chain carries TRBV29-1 and TRBJ1-3; D unclear. CDR3 residues: CSVSPINGRNTIYF. CDR3 DNA sequence: TGCAGCGTTTCCCCGATAAACGGGAGAAACACCATATATTTT.